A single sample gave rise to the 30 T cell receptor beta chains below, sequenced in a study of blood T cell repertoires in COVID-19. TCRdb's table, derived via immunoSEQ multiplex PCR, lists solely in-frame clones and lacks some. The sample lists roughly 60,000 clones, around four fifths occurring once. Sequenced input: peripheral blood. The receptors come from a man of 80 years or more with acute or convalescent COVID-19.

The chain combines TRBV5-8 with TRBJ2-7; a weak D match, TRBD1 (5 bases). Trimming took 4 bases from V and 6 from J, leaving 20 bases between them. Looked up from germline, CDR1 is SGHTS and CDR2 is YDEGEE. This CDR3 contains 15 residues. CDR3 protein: CASSPGQGRAGEQYF. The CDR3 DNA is TGTGCCAGCAGCCCCGGGCAGGGAAGGGCCGGCGAGCAGTACTTC.

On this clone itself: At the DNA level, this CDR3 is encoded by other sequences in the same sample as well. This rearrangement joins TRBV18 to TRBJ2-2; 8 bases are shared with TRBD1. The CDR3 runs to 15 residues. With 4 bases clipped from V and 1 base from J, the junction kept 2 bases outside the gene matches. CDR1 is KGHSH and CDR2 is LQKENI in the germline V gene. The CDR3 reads CASSLGQGNTGELFF. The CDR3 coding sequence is TGTGCCAGCTCACTAGGACAGGGGAACACCGGGGAGCTGTTTTTT.

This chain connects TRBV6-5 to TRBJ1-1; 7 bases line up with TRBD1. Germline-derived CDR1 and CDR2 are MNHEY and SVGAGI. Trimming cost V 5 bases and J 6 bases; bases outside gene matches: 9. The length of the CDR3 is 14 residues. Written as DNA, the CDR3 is TGTGCCAGCAGTACGGGACAGAGGGGCCCTGAAGCTTTCTTT. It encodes CASSTGQRGPEAFF.

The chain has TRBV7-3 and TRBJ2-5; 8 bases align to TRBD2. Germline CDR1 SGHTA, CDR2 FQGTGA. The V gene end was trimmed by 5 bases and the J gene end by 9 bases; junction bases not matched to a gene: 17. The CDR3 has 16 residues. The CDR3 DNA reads TGTGCCAGCAGCCGTACCGGGACTAGTGGTTCCGGGGCCCAGTACTTC. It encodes CASSRTGTSGSGAQYF.

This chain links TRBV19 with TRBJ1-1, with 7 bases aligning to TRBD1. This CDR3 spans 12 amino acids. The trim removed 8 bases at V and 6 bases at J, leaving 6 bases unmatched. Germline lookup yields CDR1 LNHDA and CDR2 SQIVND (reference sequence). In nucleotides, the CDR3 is TGTGCCAGTGGGGACAGTGGCCCTGAAGCTTTCTTT. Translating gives CASGDSGPEAFF.

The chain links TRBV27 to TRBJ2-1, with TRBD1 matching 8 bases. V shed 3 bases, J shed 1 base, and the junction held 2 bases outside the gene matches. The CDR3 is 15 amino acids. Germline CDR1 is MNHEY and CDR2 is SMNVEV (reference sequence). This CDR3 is CASSLDRESYNEQFF. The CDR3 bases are TGTGCCAGCAGTTTGGACAGGGAATCCTACAATGAGCAGTTCTTC.

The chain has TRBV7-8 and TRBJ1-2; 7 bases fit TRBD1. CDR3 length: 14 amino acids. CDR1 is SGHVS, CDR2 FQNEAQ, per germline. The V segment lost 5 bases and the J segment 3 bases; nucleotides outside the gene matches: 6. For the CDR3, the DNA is TGTGCCAGCAGCCTTCGGGACAGCCACTATGGCTACACCTTC. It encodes CASSLRDSHYGYTF.

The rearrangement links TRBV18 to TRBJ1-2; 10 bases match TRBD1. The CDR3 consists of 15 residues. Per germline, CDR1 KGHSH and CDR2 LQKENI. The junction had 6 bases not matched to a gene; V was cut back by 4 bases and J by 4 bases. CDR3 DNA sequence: TGTGCCAGCTCACTAAAGACAGGGGGCGGCTATGGCTACACCTTC. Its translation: CASSLKTGGGYGYTF.

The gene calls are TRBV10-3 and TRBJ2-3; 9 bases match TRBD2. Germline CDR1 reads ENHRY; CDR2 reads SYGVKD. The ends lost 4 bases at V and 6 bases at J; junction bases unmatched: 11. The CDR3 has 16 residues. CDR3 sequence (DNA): TGTGCCATCAGTGGGAGTAGCGGGGGATCCCGGGATACGCAGTATTTT. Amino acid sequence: CAISGSSGGSRDTQYF.

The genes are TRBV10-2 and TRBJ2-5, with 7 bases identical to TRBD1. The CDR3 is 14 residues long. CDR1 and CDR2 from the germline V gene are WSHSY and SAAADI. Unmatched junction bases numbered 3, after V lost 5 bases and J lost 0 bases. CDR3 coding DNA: TGCGCCAGCAGTACCGGGACAGACCAAGAGACCCAGTACTTC. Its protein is CASSTGTDQETQYF.

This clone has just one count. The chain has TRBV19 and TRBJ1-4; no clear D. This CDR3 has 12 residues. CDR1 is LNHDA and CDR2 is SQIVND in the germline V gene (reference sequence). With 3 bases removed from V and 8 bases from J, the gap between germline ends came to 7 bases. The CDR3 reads CASSMGREKLFF. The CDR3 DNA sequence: TGTGCCAGTAGTATGGGCCGGGAAAAACTGTTTTTT.

DNA of the CDR3: TGTGCCAGCAGCTTCACGGGCGGGGGGGCTTTCTTT. Residues: CASSFTGGGAFF. This sequence joins TRBV7-9 and TRBJ1-1, with a tentative D call TRBD1 (5 bases). The CDR3 sequence is 12 residues long. Trimming removed 3 bases at V and 11 bases at J, with 13 bases between. Germline V gene sequence: CDR1 SEHNR, CDR2 FQNEAQ (reference sequence).

CDR3 DNA sequence: TGCGCCAGCAGCAATCTAGCGGGGGGGCAAGAGACCCAGTACTTC. It translates to CASSNLAGGQETQYF. The chain links TRBV5-1 to TRBJ2-5, with TRBD2 identical over 12 bases. The germline V gene has CDR1 SGHRS and CDR2 YFSETQ. The CDR3 is 15 amino acids. The V and J ends lost 4 bases and 2 bases, in that order; junction bases with no gene match: 3.

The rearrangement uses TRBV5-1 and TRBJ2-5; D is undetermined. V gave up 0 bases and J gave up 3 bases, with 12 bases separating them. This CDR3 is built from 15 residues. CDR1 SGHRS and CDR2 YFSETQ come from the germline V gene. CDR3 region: CASSLAQTGEETQYF. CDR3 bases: TGCGCCAGCAGCTTGGCCCAGACTGGTGAAGAGACCCAGTACTTC.

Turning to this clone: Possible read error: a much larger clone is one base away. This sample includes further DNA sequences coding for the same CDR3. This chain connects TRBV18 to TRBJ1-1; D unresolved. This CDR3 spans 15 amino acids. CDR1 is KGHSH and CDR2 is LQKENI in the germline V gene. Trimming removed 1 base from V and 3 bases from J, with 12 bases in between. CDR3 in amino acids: CASSPRGRGYTEAFF. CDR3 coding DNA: TGTGCCAGCTCACCACGGGGAAGAGGGTACACTGAAGCTTTCTTT.

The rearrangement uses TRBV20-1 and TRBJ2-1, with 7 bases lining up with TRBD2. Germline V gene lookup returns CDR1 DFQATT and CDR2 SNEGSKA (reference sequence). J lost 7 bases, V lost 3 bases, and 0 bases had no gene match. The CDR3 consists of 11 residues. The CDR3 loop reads CSASGGNEQFF. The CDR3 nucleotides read TGCAGTGCTAGCGGGGGGAATGAGCAGTTCTTC.

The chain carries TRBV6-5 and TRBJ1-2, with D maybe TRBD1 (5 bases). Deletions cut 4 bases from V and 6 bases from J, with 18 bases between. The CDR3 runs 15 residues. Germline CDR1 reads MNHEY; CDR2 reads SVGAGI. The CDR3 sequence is CASSSLDGGRNGYTF. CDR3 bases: TGTGCCAGCAGTTCCCTCGACGGGGGACGAAATGGCTACACCTTC.

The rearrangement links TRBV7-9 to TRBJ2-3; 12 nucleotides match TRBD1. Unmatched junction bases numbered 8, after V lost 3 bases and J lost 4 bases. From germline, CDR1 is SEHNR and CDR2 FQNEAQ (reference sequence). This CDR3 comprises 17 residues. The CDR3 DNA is TGTGCCAGCAGCTTCGGGGCCGGGACAGGGGGCGCAGATACGCAGTATTTT. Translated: CASSFGAGTGGADTQYF.

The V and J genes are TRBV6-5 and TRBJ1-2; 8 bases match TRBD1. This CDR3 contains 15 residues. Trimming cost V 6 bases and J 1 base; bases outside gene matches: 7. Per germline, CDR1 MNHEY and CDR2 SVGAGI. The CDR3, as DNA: TGTGCCAGCAGAGCTGACAGGGGCAGTAACTATGGCTACACCTTC. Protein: CASRADRGSNYGYTF.

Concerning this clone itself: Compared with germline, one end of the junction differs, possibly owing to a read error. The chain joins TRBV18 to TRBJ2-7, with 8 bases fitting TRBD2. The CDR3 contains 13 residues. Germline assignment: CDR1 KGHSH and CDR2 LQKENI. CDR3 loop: CASSSNQRTSQDF. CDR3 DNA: TGTGCCAGCTCCTCCAACCAGCGGACTAGCCAGGACTTC.

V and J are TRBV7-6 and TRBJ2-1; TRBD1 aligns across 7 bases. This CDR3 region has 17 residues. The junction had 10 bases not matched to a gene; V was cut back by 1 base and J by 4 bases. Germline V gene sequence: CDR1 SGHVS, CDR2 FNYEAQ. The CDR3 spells CASSLEQGQIEYNEQFF. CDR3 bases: TGTGCCAGCAGCTTAGAACAGGGACAGATCGAATACAATGAGCAGTTCTTC.

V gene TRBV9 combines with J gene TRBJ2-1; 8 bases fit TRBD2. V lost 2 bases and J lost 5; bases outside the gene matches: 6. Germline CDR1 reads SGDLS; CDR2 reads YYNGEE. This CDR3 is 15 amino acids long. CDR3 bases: TGTGCCAGCAGCGTCCGGGGGGGCGCCAACAATGAGCAGTTCTTC. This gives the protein CASSVRGGANNEQFF.

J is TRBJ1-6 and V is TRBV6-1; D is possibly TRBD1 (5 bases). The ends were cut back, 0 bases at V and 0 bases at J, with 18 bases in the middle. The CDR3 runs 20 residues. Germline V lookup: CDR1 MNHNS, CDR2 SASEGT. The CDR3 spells CASSEAVRGRGSSYNSPLHF. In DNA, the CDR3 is TGTGCCAGCAGTGAAGCAGTAAGGGGTAGGGGAAGCTCCTATAATTCACCCCTCCACTTT.

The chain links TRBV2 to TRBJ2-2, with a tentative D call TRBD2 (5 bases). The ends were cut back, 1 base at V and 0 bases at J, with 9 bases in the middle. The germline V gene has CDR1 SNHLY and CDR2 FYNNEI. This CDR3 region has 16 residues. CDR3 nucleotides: TGTGCCAGCAGTGAAGAAGCGGCAGCGAACACCGGGGAGCTGTTTTTT. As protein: CASSEEAAANTGELFF.

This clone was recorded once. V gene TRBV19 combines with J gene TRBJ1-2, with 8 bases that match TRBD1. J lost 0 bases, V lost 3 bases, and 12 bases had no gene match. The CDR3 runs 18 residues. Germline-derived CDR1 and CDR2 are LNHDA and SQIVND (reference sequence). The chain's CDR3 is CASSIVRLDRDANYGYTF. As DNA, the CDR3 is TGTGCCAGTAGTATTGTTCGCCTGGACAGGGATGCTAACTATGGCTACACCTTC.

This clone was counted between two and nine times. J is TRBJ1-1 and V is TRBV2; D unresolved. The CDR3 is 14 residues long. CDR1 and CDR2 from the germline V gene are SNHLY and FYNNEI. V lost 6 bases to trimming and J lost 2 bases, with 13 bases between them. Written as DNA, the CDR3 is TGTGCCAGCAGCGGTAGCCAGCTTAACACTGAAGCTTTCTTT. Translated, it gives CASSGSQLNTEAFF.

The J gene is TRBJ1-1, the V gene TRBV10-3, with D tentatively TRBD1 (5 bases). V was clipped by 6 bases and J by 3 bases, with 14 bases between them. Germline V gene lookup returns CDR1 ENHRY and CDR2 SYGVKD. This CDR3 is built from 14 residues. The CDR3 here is CAISGTGIYTEAFF. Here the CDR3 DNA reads TGTGCCATCAGCGGCACAGGTATATACACTGAAGCTTTCTTT.

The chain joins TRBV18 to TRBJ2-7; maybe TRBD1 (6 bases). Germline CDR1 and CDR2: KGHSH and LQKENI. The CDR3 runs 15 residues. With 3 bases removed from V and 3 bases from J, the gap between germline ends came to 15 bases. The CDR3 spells CASSPVQGKYYEQYF. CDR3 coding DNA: TGTGCCAGCTCACCCGTACAGGGAAAATACTACGAGCAGTACTTC.

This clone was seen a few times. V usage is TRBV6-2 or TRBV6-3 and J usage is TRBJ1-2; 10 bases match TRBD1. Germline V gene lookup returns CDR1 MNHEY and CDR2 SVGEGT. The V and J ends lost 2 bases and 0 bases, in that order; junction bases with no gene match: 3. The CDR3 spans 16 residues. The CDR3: CASSYPGQGANYGYTF. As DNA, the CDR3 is TGTGCCAGCAGTTACCCCGGACAGGGGGCTAACTATGGCTACACCTTC.

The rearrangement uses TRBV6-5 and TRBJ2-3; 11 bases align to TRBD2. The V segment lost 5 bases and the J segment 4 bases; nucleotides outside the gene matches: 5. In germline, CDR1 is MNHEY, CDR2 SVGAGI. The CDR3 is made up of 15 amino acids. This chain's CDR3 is CASSHTSGGSDTQYF. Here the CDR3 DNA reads TGTGCCAGCAGTCACACTAGCGGGGGCTCAGATACGCAGTATTTT.